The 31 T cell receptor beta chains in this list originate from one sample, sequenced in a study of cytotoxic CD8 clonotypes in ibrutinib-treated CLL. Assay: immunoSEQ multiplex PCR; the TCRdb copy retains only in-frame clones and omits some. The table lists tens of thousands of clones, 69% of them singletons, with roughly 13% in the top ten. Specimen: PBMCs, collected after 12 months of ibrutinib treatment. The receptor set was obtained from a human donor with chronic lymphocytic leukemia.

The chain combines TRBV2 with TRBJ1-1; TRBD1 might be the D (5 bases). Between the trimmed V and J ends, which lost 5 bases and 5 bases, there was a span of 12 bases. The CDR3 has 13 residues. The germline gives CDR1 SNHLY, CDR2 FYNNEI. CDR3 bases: TGTGCCAGCAGTTCCTGGGGGGAAACTGAAGCTTTCTTT. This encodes CASSSWGETEAFF. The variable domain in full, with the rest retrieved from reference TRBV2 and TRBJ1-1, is EPEVTQTPSHQVTQMGQEVILRCVPISNHLYFYWYRQILGQKVEFLVSFYNNEISEKSEIFDDQFSVERPDGSNFTLKIRSTKLEDSAMYFCASSSWGETEAFFGQGTRLTVV.

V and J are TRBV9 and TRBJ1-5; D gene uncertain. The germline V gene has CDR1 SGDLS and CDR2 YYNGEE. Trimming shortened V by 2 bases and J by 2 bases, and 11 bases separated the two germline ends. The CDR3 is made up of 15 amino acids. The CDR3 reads CASSVSPGGNQPQHF. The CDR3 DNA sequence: TGTGCCAGCAGCGTGAGCCCGGGCGGCAATCAGCCCCAGCATTTT.

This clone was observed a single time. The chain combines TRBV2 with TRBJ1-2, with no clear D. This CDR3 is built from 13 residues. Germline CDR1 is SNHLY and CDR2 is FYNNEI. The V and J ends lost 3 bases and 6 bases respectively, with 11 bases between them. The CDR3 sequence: CASSEIGLDGYTF. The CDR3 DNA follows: TGTGCCAGCAGTGAGATTGGCCTAGATGGCTACACCTTC.

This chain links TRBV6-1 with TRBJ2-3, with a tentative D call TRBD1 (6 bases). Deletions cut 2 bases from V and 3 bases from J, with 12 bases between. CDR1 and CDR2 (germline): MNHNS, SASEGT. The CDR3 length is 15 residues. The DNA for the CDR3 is TGTGCCAGCAGTGAATCGGGACATCAAACAGATACGCAGTATTTT. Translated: CASSESGHQTDTQYF.

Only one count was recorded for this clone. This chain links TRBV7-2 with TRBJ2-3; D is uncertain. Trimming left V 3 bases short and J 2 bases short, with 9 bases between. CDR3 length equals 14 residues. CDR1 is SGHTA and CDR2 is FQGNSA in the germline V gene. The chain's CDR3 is CASSLRRTTDTQYF. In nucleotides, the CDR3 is TGTGCCAGCAGCTTGAGGCGAACCACAGATACGCAGTATTTT.

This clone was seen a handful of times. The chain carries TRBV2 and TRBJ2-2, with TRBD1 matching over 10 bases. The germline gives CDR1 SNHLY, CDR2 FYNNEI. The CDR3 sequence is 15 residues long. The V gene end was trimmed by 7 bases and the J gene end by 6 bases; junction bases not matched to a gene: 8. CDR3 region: CASTNRDRGAGELFF. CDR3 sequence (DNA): TGTGCCAGCACGAATCGGGACAGGGGTGCCGGGGAGCTGTTTTTT.

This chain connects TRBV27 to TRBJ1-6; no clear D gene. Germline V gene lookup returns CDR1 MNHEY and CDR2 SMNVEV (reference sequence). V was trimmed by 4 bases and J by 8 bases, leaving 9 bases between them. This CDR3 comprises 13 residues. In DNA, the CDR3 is TGTGCCAGCAGTTATAACGAGTATTCACCCCTCCACTTT. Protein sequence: CASSYNEYSPLHF.

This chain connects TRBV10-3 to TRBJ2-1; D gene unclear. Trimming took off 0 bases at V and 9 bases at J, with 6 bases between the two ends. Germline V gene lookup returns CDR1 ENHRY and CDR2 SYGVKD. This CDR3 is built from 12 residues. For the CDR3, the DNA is TGTGCCATCAGTGAGTCTCCCAGTGAGCAGTTCTTC. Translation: CAISESPSEQFF.

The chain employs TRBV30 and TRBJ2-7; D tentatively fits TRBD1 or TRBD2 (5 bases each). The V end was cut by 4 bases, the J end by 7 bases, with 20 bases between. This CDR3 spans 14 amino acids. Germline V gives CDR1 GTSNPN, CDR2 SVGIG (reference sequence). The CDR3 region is CAWTPNGEWGEQYF. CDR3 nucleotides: TGTGCCTGGACTCCAAACGGGGAGTGGGGGGAGCAGTACTTC.

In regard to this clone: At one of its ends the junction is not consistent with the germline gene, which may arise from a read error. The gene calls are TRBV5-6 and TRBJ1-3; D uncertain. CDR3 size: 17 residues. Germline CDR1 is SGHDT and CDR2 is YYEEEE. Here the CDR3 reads CASRLGGPGTSGNTIYF. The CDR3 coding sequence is TGTGCCAGCAGGTTGGGTGGGCCGGGAACCTCTGGAAACACCATATATTTT.

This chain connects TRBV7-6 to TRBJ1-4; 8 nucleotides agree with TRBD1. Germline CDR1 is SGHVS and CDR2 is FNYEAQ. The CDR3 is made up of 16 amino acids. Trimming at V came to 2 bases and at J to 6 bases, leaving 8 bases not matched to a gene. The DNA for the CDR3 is TGTGCCAGCAGCTTAATCTACAGGGGGAAAGATGAAAAACTGTTTTTT. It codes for CASSLIYRGKDEKLFF.

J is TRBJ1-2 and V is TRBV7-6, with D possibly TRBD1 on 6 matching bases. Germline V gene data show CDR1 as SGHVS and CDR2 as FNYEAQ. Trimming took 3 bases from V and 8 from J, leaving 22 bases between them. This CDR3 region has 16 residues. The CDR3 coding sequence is TGTGCCAGCAGCTTCGGTCCGGATATCGGGGGCAGGGGCTACACCTTC. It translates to CASSFGPDIGGRGYTF.

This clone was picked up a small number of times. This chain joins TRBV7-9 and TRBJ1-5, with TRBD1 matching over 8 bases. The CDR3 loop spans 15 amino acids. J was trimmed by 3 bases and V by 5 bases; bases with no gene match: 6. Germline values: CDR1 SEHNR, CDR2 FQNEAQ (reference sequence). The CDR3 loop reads CASSRMDRVNQPQHF. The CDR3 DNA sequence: TGTGCCAGCAGCCGAATGGACAGGGTCAATCAGCCCCAGCATTTT.

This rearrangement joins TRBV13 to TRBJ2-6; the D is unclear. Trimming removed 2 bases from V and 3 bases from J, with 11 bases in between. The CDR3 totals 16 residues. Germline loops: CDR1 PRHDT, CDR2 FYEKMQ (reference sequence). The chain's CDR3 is CASSLQVTGGANVLTF. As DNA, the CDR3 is TGTGCCAGCAGCTTACAGGTCACCGGTGGGGCCAACGTCCTGACTTTC.

The CDR3 here is CASSEIGWLAGDNEQFF. The DNA for the CDR3 is TGTGCCAGCAGTGAAATAGGTTGGCTAGCGGGGGACAATGAGCAGTTCTTC. The chain is built from TRBV2 and TRBJ2-1, with 10 positions matching TRBD2. V lost 2 bases, J lost 5 bases, and 9 bases stayed unmatched. Germline values: CDR1 SNHLY, CDR2 FYNNEI. The CDR3 runs to 17 residues.

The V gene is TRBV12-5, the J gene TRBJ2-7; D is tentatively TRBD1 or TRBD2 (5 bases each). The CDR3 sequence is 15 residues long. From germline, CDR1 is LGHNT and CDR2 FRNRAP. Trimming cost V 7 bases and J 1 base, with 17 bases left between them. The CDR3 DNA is TGTGCTAGTGCCCCACCTCGGGGCAGTTCCTACGAGCAGTACTTC. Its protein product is CASAPPRGSSYEQYF.

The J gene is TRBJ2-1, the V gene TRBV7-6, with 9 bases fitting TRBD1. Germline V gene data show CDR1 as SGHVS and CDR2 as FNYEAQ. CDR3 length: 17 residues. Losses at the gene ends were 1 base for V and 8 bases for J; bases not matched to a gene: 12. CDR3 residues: CASSLVGQGTGLHEQFF. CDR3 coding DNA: TGTGCCAGCAGCTTAGTGGGTCAGGGGACAGGGCTCCATGAGCAGTTCTTC.

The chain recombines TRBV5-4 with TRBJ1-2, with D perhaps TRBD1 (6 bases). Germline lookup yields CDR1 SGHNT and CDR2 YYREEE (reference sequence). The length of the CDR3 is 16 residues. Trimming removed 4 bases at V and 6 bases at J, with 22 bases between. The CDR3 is CASSPITGPGSNGYTF. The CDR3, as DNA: TGTGCCAGCAGCCCCATAACAGGGCCGGGTAGTAATGGCTACACCTTC.

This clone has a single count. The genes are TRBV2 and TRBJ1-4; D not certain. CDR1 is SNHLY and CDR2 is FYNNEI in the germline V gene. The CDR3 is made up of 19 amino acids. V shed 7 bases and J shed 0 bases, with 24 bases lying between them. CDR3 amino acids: CASMGVVTSQFATNEKLFF. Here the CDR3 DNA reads TGTGCCAGCATGGGCGTGGTCACGTCCCAATTTGCAACTAATGAAAAACTGTTTTTT.

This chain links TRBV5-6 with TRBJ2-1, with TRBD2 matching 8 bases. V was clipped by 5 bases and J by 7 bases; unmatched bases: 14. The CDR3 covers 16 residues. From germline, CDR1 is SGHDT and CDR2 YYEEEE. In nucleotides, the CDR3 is TGTGCCAGCAGTGTCCCCTCCGGGACTAGTCCTAATGAGCAGTTCTTC. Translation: CASSVPSGTSPNEQFF.

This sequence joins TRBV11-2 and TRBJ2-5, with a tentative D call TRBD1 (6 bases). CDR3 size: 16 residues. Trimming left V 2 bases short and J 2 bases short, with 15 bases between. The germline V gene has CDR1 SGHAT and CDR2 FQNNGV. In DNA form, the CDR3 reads TGTGCCAGCAGCTTAACAGGGTCGGGAAAGCAAGAGACCCAGTACTTC. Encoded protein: CASSLTGSGKQETQYF.

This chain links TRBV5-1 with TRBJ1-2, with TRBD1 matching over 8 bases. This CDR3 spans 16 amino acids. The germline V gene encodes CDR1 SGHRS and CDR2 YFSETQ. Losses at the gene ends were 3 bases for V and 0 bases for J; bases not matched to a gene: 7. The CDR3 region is CASSWSLGQANYGYTF. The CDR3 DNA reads TGCGCCAGCAGCTGGAGCTTGGGACAGGCTAACTATGGCTACACCTTC.

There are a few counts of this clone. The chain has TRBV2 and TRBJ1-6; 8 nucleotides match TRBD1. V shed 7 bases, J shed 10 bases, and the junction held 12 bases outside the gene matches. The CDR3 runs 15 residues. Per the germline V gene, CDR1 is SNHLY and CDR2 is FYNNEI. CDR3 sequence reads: CASIPVPTGVSPLHF. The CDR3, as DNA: TGTGCCAGCATCCCCGTTCCGACAGGGGTCTCACCCCTCCACTTT.

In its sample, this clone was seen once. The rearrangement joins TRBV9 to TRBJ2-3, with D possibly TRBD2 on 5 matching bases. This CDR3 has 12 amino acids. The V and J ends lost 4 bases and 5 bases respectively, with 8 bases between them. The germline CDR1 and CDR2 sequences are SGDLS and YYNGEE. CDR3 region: CASSLGRDTQYF. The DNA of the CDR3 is TGTGCCAGCAGCCTTGGGAGAGATACGCAGTATTTT.

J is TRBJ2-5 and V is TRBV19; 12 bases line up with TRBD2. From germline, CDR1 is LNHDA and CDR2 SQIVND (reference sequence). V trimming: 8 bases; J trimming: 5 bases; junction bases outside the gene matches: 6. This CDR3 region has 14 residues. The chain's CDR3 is CASSSGGAGETQYF. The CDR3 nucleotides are TGTGCCAGTTCTAGCGGGGGGGCCGGGGAGACCCAGTACTTC.

This CDR3 reads CASSSSRQGGPVLDGYTF. The CDR3 coding sequence is TGTGCCAGCAGCTCCTCGCGACAGGGCGGCCCAGTCTTAGATGGCTACACCTTC. This rearrangement joins TRBV7-3 to TRBJ1-2; 7 nucleotides line up with TRBD1. Germline trimming cut 4 bases from V and 6 bases from J; bases unmatched to any gene: 20. Germline V gene lookup returns CDR1 SGHTA and CDR2 FQGTGA. The CDR3 covers 18 residues. The full variable domain, rest sourced from reference TRBV7-3 and TRBJ1-2, is GAGVSQTPSNKVTEKGKYVELRCDPISGHTALYWYRQSLGQGPEFLIYFQGTGAADDSGLPNDRFFAVRPEGSVSTLKIQRTERGDSAVYLCASSSSRQGGPVLDGYTFGSGTRLTVV.

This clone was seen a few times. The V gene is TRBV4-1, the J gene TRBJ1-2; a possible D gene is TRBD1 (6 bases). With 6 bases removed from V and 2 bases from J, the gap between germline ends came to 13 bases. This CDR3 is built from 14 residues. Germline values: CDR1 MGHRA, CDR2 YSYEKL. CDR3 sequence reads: CASREAQGNYGYTF. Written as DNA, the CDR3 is TGCGCCAGCAGGGAGGCCCAGGGGAACTATGGCTACACCTTC.

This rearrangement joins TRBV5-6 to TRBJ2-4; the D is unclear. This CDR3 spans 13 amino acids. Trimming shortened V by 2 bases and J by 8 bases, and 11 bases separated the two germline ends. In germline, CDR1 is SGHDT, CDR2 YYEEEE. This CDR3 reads CASSLEVNYIQYF. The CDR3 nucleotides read TGTGCCAGCAGCTTAGAAGTCAATTACATTCAGTACTTC.

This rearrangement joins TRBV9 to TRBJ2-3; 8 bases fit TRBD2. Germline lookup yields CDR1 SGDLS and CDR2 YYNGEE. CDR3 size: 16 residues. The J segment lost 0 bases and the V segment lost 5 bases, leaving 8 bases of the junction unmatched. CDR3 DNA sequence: TGTGCCAGCAGTGTTGCCCGGGGGGGGAGCACAGATACGCAGTATTTT. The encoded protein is CASSVARGGSTDTQYF.

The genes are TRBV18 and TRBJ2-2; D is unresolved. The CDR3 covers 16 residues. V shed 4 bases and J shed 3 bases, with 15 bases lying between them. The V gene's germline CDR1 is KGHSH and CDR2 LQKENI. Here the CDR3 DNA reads TGTGCCAGCTCACAGGGCTACGGGTTATACACCGGGGAGCTGTTTTTT. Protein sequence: CASSQGYGLYTGELFF.

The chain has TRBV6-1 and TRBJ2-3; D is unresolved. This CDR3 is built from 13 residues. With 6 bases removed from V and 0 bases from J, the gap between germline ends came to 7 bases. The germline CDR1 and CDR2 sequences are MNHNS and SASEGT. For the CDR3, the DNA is TGTGCCAGCAGGCCCTTTAGCACAGATACGCAGTATTTT. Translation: CASRPFSTDTQYF.